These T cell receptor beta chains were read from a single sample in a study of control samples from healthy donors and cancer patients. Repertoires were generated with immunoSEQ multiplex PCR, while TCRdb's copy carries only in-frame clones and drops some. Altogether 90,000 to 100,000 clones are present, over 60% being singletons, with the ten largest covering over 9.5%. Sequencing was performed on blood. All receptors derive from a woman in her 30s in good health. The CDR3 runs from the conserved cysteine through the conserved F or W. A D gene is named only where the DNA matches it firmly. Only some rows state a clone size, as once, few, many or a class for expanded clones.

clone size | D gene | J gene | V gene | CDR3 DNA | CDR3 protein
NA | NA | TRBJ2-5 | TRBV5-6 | TGTGCCAGCAGCCCGGGGGGCCGGCCGGAGACCCAGTACTTC | CASSPGGRPETQYF
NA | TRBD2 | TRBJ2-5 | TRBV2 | TGTGCCAGCAGTGAAGAAGGTACTAGCGGGGGCCTAAAAAAAGAGACCCAGTACTTC | CASSEEGTSGGLKKETQYF
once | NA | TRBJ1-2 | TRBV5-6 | TGTGCCAGCAGCTTGTCAGGGTATGGCTACACCTTC | CASSLSGYGYTF
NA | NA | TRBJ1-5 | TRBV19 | TGTGCCAGTAGTCCTGTCCAGGGAGGTCAGCCCCAGCATTTT | CASSPVQGGQPQHF
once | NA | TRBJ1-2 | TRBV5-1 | TGCGCCAGCAGCTTGGGTCCCCCCGACTATGGCTACACCTTC | CASSLGPPDYGYTF
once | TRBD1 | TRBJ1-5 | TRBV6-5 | TGTGCCAGCAGTACGGGACAGGGTTTTGGTCAGCCCCAGCATTTT | CASSTGQGFGQPQHF
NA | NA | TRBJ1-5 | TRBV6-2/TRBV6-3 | TGTGCCAGCAGTTACAACACAGGGCCGGAACCCCAGCATTTT | CASSYNTGPEPQHF
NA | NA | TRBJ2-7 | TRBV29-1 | TGCAGCGTTGGATCCCATGGCCGAGCGACCCAGCAGTACTTC | CSVGSHGRATQQYF
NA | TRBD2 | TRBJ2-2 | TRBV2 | TGTGCCAGCAGTACTAGCGGGGGGGCCTCGGCCGGGGAGCTGTTTTTT | CASSTSGGASAGELFF
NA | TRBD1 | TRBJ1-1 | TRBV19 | TGTGCCAGTAGTATAGCCCGCAAGACAGGGACGCACACTGAAGCTTTCTTT | CASSIARKTGTHTEAFF
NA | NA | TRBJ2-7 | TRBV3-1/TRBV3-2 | TGTGCCAGCAGCCAGGTTAGCTCCTACGAGCAGTACTTC | CASSQVSSYEQYF
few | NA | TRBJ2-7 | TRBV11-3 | TGTGCCAGCAGCTTGGACAGCTCCTACGAGCAGTACTTC | CASSLDSSYEQYF